A single sample gave rise to the 28 T cell receptor beta chains below, sequenced in a study of blood T cell repertoires in COVID-19 (TCRdb year 2020). Libraries were made using the immunoSEQ multiplex PCR assay. TCRdb holds this immuneACCESS table with in-frame rearrangements only. Some clones are missing; in checked studies, unresolved V genes explain under half, and the rest has no known cause. The sample table records around 440,000 clones; 88% of these occur just once. Together, the top ten hold over 10% of the sample. Specimen: peripheral blood. These receptors were taken from a woman aged 45 to 65 with COVID-19, enrolled during active disease.

The gene calls are TRBV5-1 and TRBJ2-5; the D gene is possibly TRBD2 (6 bases). The CDR3 length is 16 residues. Trimming shortened V by 0 bases and J by 5 bases, and 17 bases separated the two germline ends. Germline CDR1 SGHRS, CDR2 YFSETQ. The CDR3 loop reads CASSLVETRGRETQYF. CDR3 bases: TGCGCCAGCAGCTTGGTCGAGACTAGAGGTCGGGAGACCCAGTACTTC. The full variable domain, completed using reference TRBV5-1 and TRBJ2-5, is KAGVTQTPRYLIKTRGQQVTLSCSPISGHRSVSWYQQTPGQGLQFLFEYFSETQRNKGNFPGRFSGRQFSNSRSEMNVSTLELGDSALYLCASSLVETRGRETQYFGPGTRLLVL.

The rearrangement uses TRBV2 and TRBJ1-2; a possible D gene is TRBD1 (6 bases). The CDR3 contains 14 residues. Germline loops: CDR1 SNHLY, CDR2 FYNNEI. V gave up 0 bases and J gave up 8 bases, with 13 bases separating them. CDR3 residues: CASSEAAAGDGYTF. The CDR3 coding sequence is TGTGCCAGCAGTGAAGCGGCGGCAGGGGACGGCTACACCTTC.

The rearrangement uses TRBV28 and TRBJ1-2, with D perhaps matching TRBD1 (5 bases). This CDR3 is 14 amino acids long. Germline V CDR1 and CDR2: MDHEN, SYDVKM. V was pared by 3 bases and J by 2 bases, with 10 bases between. CDR3 coding DNA: TGTGCCAGCAGTTTGCTGGGGCAAAACTATGGCTACACCTTC. It encodes CASSLLGQNYGYTF.

V is TRBV30 and J is TRBJ1-2, with D unresolved. Trimming left V 0 bases short and J 2 bases short, with 7 bases between. The CDR3 runs 13 residues. In germline, CDR1 is GTSNPN, CDR2 SVGIG (reference sequence). CDR3 amino acids: CAWSVGENYGYTF. CDR3 nucleotides: TGTGCCTGGAGTGTTGGGGAGAACTATGGCTACACCTTC.

This chain joins TRBV5-4 and TRBJ1-2; D gene ambiguous. Germline loops: CDR1 SGHNT, CDR2 YYREEE (reference sequence). The V and J ends lost 0 bases and 4 bases respectively, with 13 bases between them. CDR3 length: 15 amino acids. Written as DNA, the CDR3 is TGTGCCAGCAGCTTGGAGCCAACTCGCCCCTATGGCTACACCTTC. Its protein product is CASSLEPTRPYGYTF.

The CDR3 nucleotides read TGTGCCAGCAGCCCCCAAGCGGGGGGGGGCACTGAAGCTTTCTTT. Translated: CASSPQAGGGTEAFF. The rearrangement links TRBV3-1 (or the pseudogene TRBV3-2) to TRBJ1-1, with TRBD1 as a possible D gene (5 bases). CDR3 length: 15 amino acids. Looked up from germline, CDR1 is LGHDT and CDR2 is YNNKEL (reference sequence). The V end lost 4 bases, the J end lost 4 bases, and 16 bases lay between the germline ends.

The chain carries TRBV25-1 and TRBJ1-1; possible D gene TRBD1, 5 bases. Germline assignment: CDR1 MGHDK and CDR2 SYGVNS. V was cut by 3 bases and J by 1 base, with 12 bases left in between. The CDR3 contains 15 residues. The CDR3 sequence: CASSEPGRPNTEAFF. In DNA, the CDR3 is TGTGCCAGCAGTGAGCCAGGGAGGCCGAACACTGAAGCTTTCTTT. Based on the CDR3 plus reference TRBV25-1 and TRBJ1-1, the full variable domain is EADIYQTPRYLVIGTGKKITLECSQTMGHDKMYWYQQDPGMELHLIHYSYGVNSTEKGDLSSESTVSRIRTEHFPLTLESARPSHTSQYLCASSEPGRPNTEAFFGQGTRLTVV.

This clone appeared a few times. The same CDR3 is also encoded by other DNA sequences in this sample. This rearrangement joins TRBV7-2 to TRBJ1-1; TRBD1 agrees at 9 bases. CDR1 and CDR2 from the germline V gene are SGHTA and FQGNSA. This CDR3 region has 14 residues. Trimming removed 4 bases from V and 4 bases from J; junction bases left unmatched: 4. Here the CDR3 reads CASSSLTGGTEAFF. CDR3 in DNA: TGTGCCAGCAGCTCCTTGACAGGGGGCACTGAAGCTTTCTTT.

The J gene is TRBJ1-1, the V gene TRBV5-5; TRBD1 might be the D (5 bases). Per the germline V gene, CDR1 is SGHKS and CDR2 is YYEKEE (reference sequence). The CDR3 is 16 residues long. V was clipped by 4 bases and J by 0 bases, with 16 bases between them. The CDR3 spells CASSRSPGSLNTEAFF. In nucleotides, the CDR3 is TGTGCCAGCAGCCGATCCCCAGGGTCCCTGAACACTGAAGCTTTCTTT.

The chain is built from TRBV4-2 and TRBJ1-2; tentative D call: TRBD1 (6 bases). The V end was cut by 0 bases, the J end by 5 bases, with 10 bases between. CDR1 and CDR2 from the germline V gene are LGHNA and YNFKEQ. There are 14 residues in the CDR3. The CDR3 protein is CASSQETDSYGYTF. The CDR3 nucleotides are TGTGCCAGCAGCCAAGAGACGGACAGTTATGGCTACACCTTC.

The chain uses TRBV3-1 (or the pseudogene TRBV3-2) and TRBJ2-1; D perhaps matches TRBD2 (7 bases). In germline, CDR1 is LGHDT, CDR2 YNNKEL (reference sequence). V shed 1 base and J shed 4 bases, with 11 bases lying between them. The CDR3 spans 15 residues. CDR3 loop: CASSQARGGYNEQFF. The DNA for the CDR3 is TGTGCCAGCAGCCAAGCAAGGGGGGGGTACAATGAGCAGTTCTTC.

This clone is a singleton in its sample. In DNA, the CDR3 is TGTGCCAGCAGCTTTACGGGGGGAGGAGGTGGGGCCAACGTCCTGACTTTC. Amino acid sequence: CASSFTGGGGGANVLTF. V and J are TRBV7-9 and TRBJ2-6; 7 bases line up with TRBD2. The germline CDR1 and CDR2 sequences are SEHNR and FQNEAQ (reference sequence). The CDR3 covers 17 residues. Losses at the gene ends were 3 bases for V and 3 bases for J; bases not matched to a gene: 8.

The V gene is TRBV6-5, the J gene TRBJ1-2; D ambiguous. V was cut by 11 bases and J by 0 bases, with 16 bases left in between. The CDR3 loop spans 14 amino acids. From germline, CDR1 is MNHEY and CDR2 SVGAGI. The chain's CDR3 is CAGSEVGPNYGYTF. The CDR3, as DNA: TGTGCCGGGTCCGAGGTTGGTCCTAACTATGGCTACACCTTC.

V gene TRBV27 combines with J gene TRBJ2-7, with 8 bases identical to TRBD2. The V gene's germline CDR1 is MNHEY and CDR2 SMNVEV (reference sequence). Trimming took 9 bases from V and 6 from J; bases not matched to a gene: 10. This CDR3 comprises 13 residues. In DNA form, the CDR3 reads TGTGCCAGTCGCTTCGGGGGGGGAGGCGAGCAGTACTTC. As protein: CASRFGGGGEQYF.

The CDR3 spells CASSPRDRGQRFHEQFF. As DNA, the CDR3 is TGTGCCAGCAGTCCACGGGACAGGGGCCAGCGTTTTCATGAGCAGTTCTTC. The chain employs TRBV6-6 and TRBJ2-1, with 10 bases that match TRBD1. The junction had 15 bases not matched to a gene; V was cut back by 5 bases and J by 8 bases. Germline V gene data show CDR1 as MNHNY and CDR2 as SVGAGI (reference sequence). The CDR3 runs 17 residues.

The V call is TRBV5-8, the J call TRBJ1-5, with 9 bases that match TRBD1. The CDR3 covers 19 residues. V lost 1 base, J lost 4 bases, and 15 bases stayed unmatched. Per the germline V gene, CDR1 is SGHTS and CDR2 is YDEGEE. The CDR3 DNA reads TGTGCCAGCAGCTTGCCACAATATAAGGACAGGGGACCGAATCAGCCCCAGCATTTT. Its protein product is CASSLPQYKDRGPNQPQHF.

The V and J genes are TRBV11-2 and TRBJ2-1; D ambiguous. V lost 0 bases and J lost 6, with 6 bases in between. The CDR3 has 13 amino acids. CDR1 and CDR2 (germline): SGHAT, FQNNGV. DNA of the CDR3: TGTGCCAGCAGCTTAGAACTTTCCAATGAGCAGTTCTTC. Residues: CASSLELSNEQFF.

This CDR3 is CASSKDGQVPEFF. The DNA of the CDR3 is TGTGCCAGCAGCAAAGACGGACAGGTCCCTGAATTCTTC. This chain uses TRBV21-1 with TRBJ2-1; TRBD1, the table's D call, was not compared with the DNA. TRBV21-1 is reported as a pseudogene. This CDR3 contains 13 residues.

V is TRBV9 and J is TRBJ2-2; 8 nucleotides match TRBD1. The V segment lost 4 bases and the J segment 4 bases; nucleotides outside the gene matches: 6. In germline, CDR1 is SGDLS, CDR2 YYNGEE. This CDR3 contains 15 residues. CDR3 DNA sequence: TGTGCCAGCAGCCCCCGGACAGGGAGCACCGGGGAGCTGTTTTTT. It encodes CASSPRTGSTGELFF. Full variable domain (outside the CDR3, taken from reference TRBV9 and TRBJ2-2): DSGVTQTPKHLITATGQRVTLRCSPRSGDLSVYWYQQSLDQGLQFLIQYYNGEERAKGNILERFSAQQFPDLHSELNLSSLELGDSALYFCASSPRTGSTGELFFGEGSRLTVL.

The V call is TRBV12-3 or TRBV12-4, the J call TRBJ1-1, with D maybe TRBD1 (5 bases). The germline V and J ends were trimmed by 5 bases and 11 bases, with 12 bases remaining between them. The CDR3 contains 11 residues. The CDR3 bases are TGTGCCAGCAGTCGACAGTTTCAGGCTTTCTTT. It is translated as CASSRQFQAFF.

The chain carries TRBV2 and TRBJ2-7; D unclear. Germline V gene data show CDR1 as SNHLY and CDR2 as FYNNEI. The CDR3 sequence is 12 residues long. V lost 1 base and J 3 bases, leaving 4 bases between the germline ends. CDR3 sequence reads: CASSEGSYEQYF. In DNA form, the CDR3 reads TGTGCCAGCAGTGAAGGGAGCTACGAGCAGTACTTC.

The count of this clone is one. This sequence joins TRBV5-4 and TRBJ2-1; 9 bases agree with TRBD2. This CDR3 spans 14 amino acids. Germline trimming cut 4 bases from V and 2 bases from J; bases unmatched to any gene: 1. CDR1 is SGHNT, CDR2 YYREEE, per germline (reference sequence). CDR3: CASSGGGAYNEQFF. In DNA form, the CDR3 reads TGTGCCAGCAGCGGCGGGGGGGCCTACAATGAGCAGTTCTTC.

The V call is TRBV6-1, the J call TRBJ1-2; 9 bases align to TRBD1. The CDR3 loop spans 15 amino acids. Germline V gene sequence: CDR1 MNHNS, CDR2 SASEGT. Unmatched junction bases numbered 3, after V lost 1 base and J lost 3 bases. This chain's CDR3 is CASSEGTGGDYGYTF. CDR3 DNA: TGTGCCAGCAGTGAAGGTACAGGGGGCGACTATGGCTACACCTTC.

This clone was seen only once. In DNA form, the CDR3 reads TGTGCCAGCAGTGACACAGGGGGCTCACGGGCTGAAGCTTTCTTT. It is translated as CASSDTGGSRAEAFF. The chain uses TRBV6-1 and TRBJ1-1; 9 bases fit TRBD1. Per the germline V gene, CDR1 is MNHNS and CDR2 is SASEGT. After removal of 3 bases from V and 6 bases from J, the junction contained 8 bases not matched to a gene. This CDR3 region has 15 residues.

The chain uses TRBV27 and TRBJ1-2; 8 bases map to TRBD1. Germline values: CDR1 MNHEY, CDR2 SMNVEV (reference sequence). This CDR3 has 13 amino acids. The J segment lost 8 bases and the V segment lost 9 bases, leaving 11 bases of the junction unmatched. The CDR3: CASSPGQAFGYTF. The DNA of the CDR3 is TGTGCCAGTAGTCCGGGACAGGCATTCGGCTACACCTTC.

This rearrangement joins TRBV2 to TRBJ1-5; possibly TRBD1 for D (5 bases). The CDR3 length is 13 residues. CDR1 and CDR2 from the germline V gene are SNHLY and FYNNEI. V was cut by 4 bases and J by 6 bases, with 10 bases left in between. Here the CDR3 DNA reads TGTGCCAGCAGTGGGGATCAGGGTCAGCCCCAGCATTTT. It specifies CASSGDQGQPQHF.

This clone was recorded once. The chain combines TRBV30 with TRBJ1-4; a weak D match, TRBD1 (6 bases). This CDR3 is 14 amino acids long. Germline CDR1 is GTSNPN and CDR2 is SVGIG (reference sequence). V lost 0 bases and J lost 8, with 13 bases in between. Here the CDR3 DNA reads TGTGCCTGGAGTGTAAAGTCGGGGGGCGAAAAACTGTTTTTT. Its protein product is CAWSVKSGGEKLFF.

J is TRBJ2-7 and V is TRBV24-1; 7 positions agree with TRBD1. The V gene end was trimmed by 4 bases and the J gene end by 2 bases; junction bases not matched to a gene: 4. The CDR3 is 14 residues long. Looked up from germline, CDR1 is KGHDR and CDR2 is SFDVKD. CDR3 loop: CATSDPQGPYEQYF. The CDR3 nucleotides are TGTGCCACCAGTGACCCACAGGGGCCCTACGAGCAGTACTTC.